Listed below are T cell receptor beta chains from one sample, sequenced in a study of identifying expanded T cells in peripheral blood. TCRdb's copy holds only in-frame clones and misses some; the assay was immunoSEQ multiplex PCR. The data hold some 120,000 clones, with about four fifths observed a single time. Sequenced input: blood. The source is a person between 18 and 69 years old in good health. Both conserved end residues are part of each CDR3. D genes are given only for firm matches. Clone sizes are given selectively: once, few, many, or a class where the clone is expanded.

>TRBJ2-7|NA|TRBV9|NA
CASSATAYEQYF
TGTGCCAGCAGCGCGACAGCCTACGAGCAGTACTTC
>TRBJ2-7|NA|TRBV19|NA
CASSKASGGLGHEQYF
TGTGCCAGTAGTAAAGCCTCCGGTGGGCTTGGTCACGAGCAGTACTTC
>TRBJ1-1|few|TRBV6-4|TRBD1
CASSDTDRGTEAFF
TGTGCCAGCAGTGACACGGACAGGGGCACTGAAGCTTTCTTT
>TRBJ2-1|NA|TRBV5-1|TRBD2
CASSLAARGGLFHEQFF
TGCGCCAGCAGCTTGGCCGCGCGGGGGGGCCTATTTCATGAGCAGTTCTTC
>TRBJ2-7|NA|TRBV9|TRBD1
CASSVAIPGQGTLYF
TGTGCCAGCAGCGTAGCTATTCCGGGACAGGGTACTCTGTACTTC
>TRBJ2-7|once|TRBV9|NA
CASSVASWGPTYEQYF
TGTGCCAGCAGCGTAGCGTCGTGGGGACCGACCTACGAGCAGTACTTC
>TRBJ2-2|NA|TRBV7-6|NA
CASSLSPGANTGELFF
TGTGCCAGCAGCTTAAGCCCGGGGGCCAACACCGGGGAGCTGTTTTTT
>TRBJ1-4|once|TRBV4-3|TRBD1
CASSRGVSGQHERNEKLFF
TGCGCCAGCAGCCGCGGGGTCTCGGGACAGCACGAAAGGAATGAAAAACTGTTTTTT
>TRBJ2-1|NA|TRBV7-2|NA
CASSLTFNEQFF
TGTGCCAGCAGCTTAACGTTCAATGAGCAGTTCTTC
>TRBJ1-2|NA|TRBV6-1|TRBD1
CASSEGKTGGSRGYGYTF
TGTGCCAGCAGTGAAGGGAAGACAGGGGGCAGCCGTGGGTATGGCTACACCTTC
>TRBJ1-4|NA|TRBV7-6|TRBD1
CASSQTGQGEKLFF
TGTGCCAGCAGCCAAACAGGACAGGGTGAAAAACTGTTTTTT
>TRBJ2-7|NA|TRBV6-5|TRBD1
CASKDRGSYEQYF
TGTGCCAGCAAGGACAGGGGATCCTACGAGCAGTACTTC
>TRBJ1-1|NA|TRBV27|NA
CASSTPTGEAFF
TGTGCCAGCAGTACCCCGACAGGTGAAGCTTTCTTT
>TRBJ2-3|NA|TRBV19|NA
CASSIQGGSTDTQYF
TGTGCCAGTAGTATACAGGGGGGGAGCACAGATACGCAGTATTTT
>TRBJ1-6|NA|TRBV12-1|NA
CASSFPAGLDNSPLHF
TGTGCCAGCAGCTTCCCGGCGGGGTTGGATAATTCACCCCTCCACTTT
>TRBJ1-3|NA|TRBV6-5|NA
CASALVVGSGNTIYF
TGTGCCAGCGCCCTGGTCGTAGGCTCTGGAAACACCATATATTTT
>TRBJ2-7|once|TRBV7-9|TRBD1
CASSPPGQGSYEQYF
TGTGCCAGCAGCCCGCCGGGACAGGGGAGTTACGAGCAGTACTTC
>TRBJ1-4|NA|TRBV18|NA
CASSPGTPNEKLFF
TGTGCCAGCTCACCCGGGACACCGAATGAAAAACTGTTTTTT
>TRBJ1-3|medium-sized|TRBV4-1|NA
CASSQDRRNTIYF
TGCGCCAGCAGCCAAGATAGGAGAAACACCATATATTTT
>TRBJ2-1|NA|TRBV5-1|NA
CASSLGYGQQNNEQFF
TGCGCCAGCAGCTTGGGCTACGGGCAGCAAAACAATGAGCAGTTCTTC
>TRBJ2-7|NA|TRBV5-6|TRBD1
CASQGTGVDEQYF
TGTGCCAGCCAAGGGACAGGGGTCGACGAGCAGTACTTC
>TRBJ2-3|NA|TRBV25-1|NA
CASSESVSPYLTDTQYF
TGTGCCAGCAGTGAATCCGTCAGCCCCTACCTCACAGATACGCAGTATTTT
>TRBJ1-1|NA|TRBV6-1|NA
CASNHDRKMNTEAFF
TGTGCCAGCAACCACGACAGGAAAATGAACACTGAAGCTTTCTTT
>TRBJ1-2|NA|TRBV5-1|NA
CASSLVRGGNDGYTF
TGCGCCAGCAGCTTGGTTCGGGGGGGAAACGATGGCTACACCTTC